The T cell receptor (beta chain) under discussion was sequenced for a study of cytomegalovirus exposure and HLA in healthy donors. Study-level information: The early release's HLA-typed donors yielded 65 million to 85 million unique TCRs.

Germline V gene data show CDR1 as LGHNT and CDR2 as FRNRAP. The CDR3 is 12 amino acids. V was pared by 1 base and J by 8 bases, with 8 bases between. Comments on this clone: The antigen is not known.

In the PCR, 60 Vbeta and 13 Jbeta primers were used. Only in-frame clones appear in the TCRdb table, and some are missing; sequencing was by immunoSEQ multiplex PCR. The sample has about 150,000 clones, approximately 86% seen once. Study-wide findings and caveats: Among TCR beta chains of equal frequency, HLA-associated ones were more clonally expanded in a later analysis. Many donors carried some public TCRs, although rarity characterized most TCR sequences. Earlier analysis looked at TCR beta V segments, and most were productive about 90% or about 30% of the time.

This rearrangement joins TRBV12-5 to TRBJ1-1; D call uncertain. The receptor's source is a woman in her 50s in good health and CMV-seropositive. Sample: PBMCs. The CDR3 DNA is TGTGCTAGTGGTTTGGGGCCGGGAGAAGCTTTCTTT. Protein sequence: CASGLGPGEAFF.